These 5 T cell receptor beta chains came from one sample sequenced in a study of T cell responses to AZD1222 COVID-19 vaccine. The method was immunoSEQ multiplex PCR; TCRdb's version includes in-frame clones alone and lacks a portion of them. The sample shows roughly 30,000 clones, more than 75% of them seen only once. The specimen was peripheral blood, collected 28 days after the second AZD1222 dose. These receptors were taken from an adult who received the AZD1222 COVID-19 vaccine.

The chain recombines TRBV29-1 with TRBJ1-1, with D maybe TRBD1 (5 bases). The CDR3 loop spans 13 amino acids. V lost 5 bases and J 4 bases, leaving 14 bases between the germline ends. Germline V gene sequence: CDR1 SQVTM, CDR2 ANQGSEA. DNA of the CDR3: TGCAGCGTTCTGAGGGCTGGGGGCACTGAAGCTTTCTTT. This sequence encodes CSVLRAGGTEAFF. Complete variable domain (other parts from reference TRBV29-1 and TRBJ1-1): SAVISQKPSRDICQRGTSLTIQCQVDSQVTMMFWYRQQPGQSLTLIATANQGSEATYESGFVIDKFPISRPNLTFSTLTVSNMSPEDSSIYLCSVLRAGGTEAFFGQGTRLTVV.

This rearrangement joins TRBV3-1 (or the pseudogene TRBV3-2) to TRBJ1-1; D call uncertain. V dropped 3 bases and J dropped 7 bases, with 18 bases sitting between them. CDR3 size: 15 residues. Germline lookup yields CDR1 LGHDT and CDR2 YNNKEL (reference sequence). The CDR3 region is CASSHSSSLEFEAFF. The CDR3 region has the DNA TGTGCCAGCAGCCATTCTAGTTCCCTTGAATTTGAAGCTTTCTTT.

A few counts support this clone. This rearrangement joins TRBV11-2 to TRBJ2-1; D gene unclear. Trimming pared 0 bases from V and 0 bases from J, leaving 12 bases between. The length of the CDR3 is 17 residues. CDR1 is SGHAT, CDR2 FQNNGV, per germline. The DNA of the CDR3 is TGTGCCAGCAGCTTAGAGATGCGTAGGAGCTCCTACAATGAGCAGTTCTTC. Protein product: CASSLEMRRSSYNEQFF.

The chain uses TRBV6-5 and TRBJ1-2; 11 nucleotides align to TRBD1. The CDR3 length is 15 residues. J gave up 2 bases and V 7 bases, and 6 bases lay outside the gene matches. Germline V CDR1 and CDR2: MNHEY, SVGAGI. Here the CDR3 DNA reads TGTGCCAGCAATGGACAGGGGGCGTCCAACTATGGCTACACCTTC. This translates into CASNGQGASNYGYTF.

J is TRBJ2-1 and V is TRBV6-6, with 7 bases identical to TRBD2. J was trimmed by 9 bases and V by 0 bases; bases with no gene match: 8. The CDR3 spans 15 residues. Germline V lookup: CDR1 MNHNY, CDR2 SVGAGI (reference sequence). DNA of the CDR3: TGTGCCAGCAGTTACTCGTCAGGGAGGGTCGGTGAGCAGTTCTTC. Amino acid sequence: CASSYSSGRVGEQFF.